This is a list of T cell receptor beta chains from one sample in a study of CD8 T cells in ankylosing spondylitis. MiXCR, applied by TCRdb to the 5' RACE reads, yields one record per CDR3 protein. The repertoire holds more than 200,000 distinct CDR3 sequences, roughly a quarter seen once, with roughly 0.67% in the top ten. Material: blood, either unsorted or a sorted T cell fraction (not recorded which). The receptors derive from a male donor with ankylosing spondylitis or in good health (not recorded which). Both conserved end residues are part of each CDR3. The D gene is left open where the match is weak. Size tells how often a clone was seen (once, few, many) or the class of an expanded clone, and some rows leave it out.

clone size: .
V gene: TRBV12-3/TRBV12-4
J gene: TRBJ2-7
CDR3 length: 16
D gene: TRBD1
CDR3 protein: CASSFAPGTGINEQYF
CDR3 DNA: TGTGCCAGCAGTTTCGCCCCCGGGACAGGGATCAACGAGCAGTACTTC

clone size: many
V gene: TRBV10-3
J gene: TRBJ2-5
CDR3 length: 18
D gene: .
CDR3 protein: CAISDLTTRGAIQETQYF
CDR3 DNA: TGTGCCATCAGCGACCTAACGACCCGAGGGGCAATTCAAGAGACCCAGTACTTC

clone size: many
V gene: TRBV20-1
J gene: TRBJ2-1
CDR3 length: 11
D gene: .
CDR3 protein: CSAQDSYEQFF
CDR3 DNA: TGCAGTGCCCAGGACAGTTATGAGCAGTTCTTC

clone size: .
V gene: TRBV12-3/TRBV12-4
J gene: TRBJ2-3
CDR3 length: 14
D gene: .
CDR3 protein: CASMSRGSTDTQYF
CDR3 DNA: TGTGCCAGCATGTCCAGAGGGAGCACAGATACGCAGTATTTT

clone size: .
V gene: TRBV29-1
J gene: TRBJ2-7
CDR3 length: 11
D gene: .
CDR3 protein: CSVELRGEQYF
CDR3 DNA: TGCAGCGTTGAACTTAGGGGGGAGCAGTACTTC

clone size: .
V gene: TRBV12-3/TRBV12-4
J gene: TRBJ1-2
CDR3 length: 15
D gene: .
CDR3 protein: CASSLRSDYLYGYTF
CDR3 DNA: TGTGCCAGCAGTTTAAGGTCCGACTACCTCTATGGCTACACCTTC

clone size: many
V gene: TRBV3-1
J gene: TRBJ1-1
CDR3 length: 16
D gene: .
CDR3 protein: CASSSPWEGKNTEAFF
CDR3 DNA: TGTGCCAGCAGCTCACCGTGGGAGGGAAAGAACACTGAAGCTTTCTTT

clone size: few
V gene: TRBV20-1
J gene: TRBJ1-2
CDR3 length: 13
D gene: TRBD1
CDR3 protein: CSATPGQVYGYTF
CDR3 DNA: TGCAGTGCTACCCCCGGACAGGTATATGGCTACACCTTC

clone size: .
V gene: TRBV9
J gene: TRBJ2-1
CDR3 length: 15
D gene: .
CDR3 protein: CASSGGASSYNEQFF
CDR3 DNA: TGTGCCAGCAGCGGCGGGGCTAGCTCCTACAATGAGCAGTTCTTC

clone size: .
V gene: TRBV20-1
J gene: TRBJ1-1
CDR3 length: 13
D gene: TRBD1
CDR3 protein: CSALDRVDTEAFF
CDR3 DNA: TGCAGTGCACTTGACAGGGTAGATACTGAAGCTTTCTTT

clone size: .
V gene: TRBV7-8
J gene: TRBJ1-1
CDR3 length: 15
D gene: .
CDR3 protein: CASSLVLAGVTEAFF
CDR3 DNA: TGTGCCAGCAGCTTAGTGCTGGCGGGGGTCACTGAAGCTTTCTTT

clone size: .
V gene: TRBV12-3/TRBV12-4
J gene: TRBJ2-4
CDR3 length: 15
D gene: TRBD2
CDR3 protein: CASRVAGGFLNIQYF
CDR3 DNA: TGTGCCAGCAGGGTAGCGGGGGGTTTTTTAAACATTCAGTACTTC

clone size: .
V gene: TRBV20-1
J gene: TRBJ1-1
CDR3 length: 13
D gene: TRBD1
CDR3 protein: CSAPGQWGTEAFF
CDR3 DNA: TGCAGTGCACCGGGACAGTGGGGCACTGAAGCTTTCTTT

clone size: few
V gene: TRBV7-2
J gene: TRBJ2-1
CDR3 length: 16
D gene: TRBD1
CDR3 protein: CASSAGGRGNYNEQFF
CDR3 DNA: TGTGCCAGCAGCGCAGGGGGCCGGGGGAACTACAATGAGCAGTTCTTC

clone size: many
V gene: TRBV12-3/TRBV12-4
J gene: TRBJ2-7
CDR3 length: 12
D gene: .
CDR3 protein: CASSQVSYEQYF
CDR3 DNA: TGTGCCAGCAGCCAAGTCTCCTACGAGCAGTACTTC

clone size: many
V gene: TRBV3-1
J gene: TRBJ2-1
CDR3 length: 15
D gene: .
CDR3 protein: CASSQGPGAYNEQFF
CDR3 DNA: TGTGCCAGCAGCCAAGGTCCGGGGGCCTACAATGAGCAGTTCTTC

clone size: few
V gene: TRBV7-2
J gene: TRBJ2-7
CDR3 length: 16
D gene: TRBD2
CDR3 protein: CASSRGYGTSAYEQYF
CDR3 DNA: TGTGCCAGCAGTCGAGGGTACGGGACTAGCGCCTACGAGCAGTACTTC

clone size: .
V gene: TRBV6-4
J gene: TRBJ2-6
CDR3 length: 15
D gene: .
CDR3 protein: CASSDSLSGANVLTF
CDR3 DNA: TGTGCCAGCAGCGATTCCCTCTCTGGGGCCAACGTCCTGACTTTC

clone size: .
V gene: TRBV20-1
J gene: TRBJ1-5
CDR3 length: 15
D gene: TRBD1
CDR3 protein: CSATTGQGRNQPQHF
CDR3 DNA: TGCAGTGCTACAACCGGACAGGGTCGGAATCAGCCCCAGCATTTT

clone size: .
V gene: TRBV6-1
J gene: TRBJ2-1
CDR3 length: 14
D gene: .
CDR3 protein: CASSPLPTYNEQFF
CDR3 DNA: TGTGCCAGCAGTCCCCTCCCTACGTACAATGAGCAGTTCTTC

clone size: .
V gene: TRBV15
J gene: TRBJ2-5
CDR3 length: 15
D gene: .
CDR3 protein: CATSNYTRGVETQYF
CDR3 DNA: TGTGCCACCAGCAACTACACCCGGGGCGTGGAGACCCAGTACTTC

clone size: many
V gene: TRBV28
J gene: TRBJ2-5
CDR3 length: 13
D gene: .
CDR3 protein: CASKSRNGETQYF
CDR3 DNA: TGTGCCAGCAAGTCCCGAAACGGAGAGACCCAGTACTTC

clone size: .
V gene: TRBV20-1
J gene: TRBJ2-6
CDR3 length: 16
D gene: .
CDR3 protein: CSATRGQISGANVLTF
CDR3 DNA: TGCAGTGCTACGCGGGGACAGATCTCTGGGGCCAACGTCCTGACTTTC

clone size: many
V gene: TRBV20-1
J gene: TRBJ2-3
CDR3 length: 14
D gene: TRBD1
CDR3 protein: CSAVTGGIKDTQYF
CDR3 DNA: TGCAGCGCCGTCACAGGGGGCATCAAGGATACGCAGTATTTT

clone size: few
V gene: TRBV3-1
J gene: TRBJ2-5
CDR3 length: 15
D gene: .
CDR3 protein: CASSQRGPRVETQYF
CDR3 DNA: TGTGCCAGCAGCCAACGGGGGCCGAGGGTAGAGACCCAGTACTTC

clone size: .
V gene: TRBV7-3
J gene: TRBJ2-7
CDR3 length: 14
D gene: .
CDR3 protein: CASSLYGSSYEQYF
CDR3 DNA: TGTGCCAGCAGCTTATACGGTAGCTCCTACGAGCAGTACTTC

clone size: many
V gene: TRBV2
J gene: TRBJ2-1
CDR3 length: 12
D gene: .
CDR3 protein: CASSAVSNEQFF
CDR3 DNA: TGTGCCAGCAGTGCGGTCTCTAATGAGCAGTTCTTC

clone size: .
V gene: TRBV10-3
J gene: TRBJ2-4
CDR3 length: 13
D gene: .
CDR3 protein: CAISESGENIQYF
CDR3 DNA: TGTGCCATCAGTGAGTCGGGTGAAAACATTCAGTACTTC

clone size: few
V gene: TRBV6-1
J gene: TRBJ1-2
CDR3 length: 14
D gene: .
CDR3 protein: CASSPDTWSSGYTF
CDR3 DNA: TGTGCCAGCAGCCCCGACACCTGGAGTTCGGGCTACACCTTC

clone size: .
V gene: TRBV20-1
J gene: TRBJ2-1
CDR3 length: 16
D gene: TRBD2
CDR3 protein: CSARVSGGLRYNEQFF
CDR3 DNA: TGCAGTGCTAGAGTGAGCGGGGGGTTACGTTACAATGAGCAGTTCTTC

clone size: many
V gene: TRBV12-3/TRBV12-4
J gene: TRBJ2-1
CDR3 length: 13
D gene: .
CDR3 protein: CASSLLVFDEQFF
CDR3 DNA: TGTGCCAGCAGTTTACTCGTATTCGATGAGCAGTTCTTC

clone size: many
V gene: TRBV20-1
J gene: TRBJ1-2
CDR3 length: 17
D gene: .
CDR3 protein: CSASRAGGANSNYGYTF
CDR3 DNA: TGCAGTGCTAGTCGAGCGGGAGGGGCCAACTCAAACTATGGCTACACCTTC

clone size: .
V gene: TRBV9
J gene: TRBJ2-2
CDR3 length: 12
D gene: .
CDR3 protein: CASSVWAGELFF
CDR3 DNA: TGTGCCAGCAGCGTATGGGCCGGGGAGCTGTTTTTT

clone size: .
V gene: TRBV12-3/TRBV12-4
J gene: TRBJ2-2
CDR3 length: 14
D gene: .
CDR3 protein: CASSDRMNTGELFF
CDR3 DNA: TGTGCCAGCAGCGACAGGATGAACACCGGGGAGCTGTTTTTT

clone size: .
V gene: TRBV5-4
J gene: TRBJ2-1
CDR3 length: 13
D gene: .
CDR3 protein: CASTLDSYNEQFF
CDR3 DNA: TGTGCCAGCACCTTGGACAGCTACAATGAGCAGTTCTTC

clone size: many
V gene: TRBV18
J gene: TRBJ2-3
CDR3 length: 16
D gene: TRBD2
CDR3 protein: CASSSLAAIGTDTQYF
CDR3 DNA: TGTGCCAGCTCATCCCTAGCGGCCATAGGCACAGATACGCAGTATTTT

clone size: .
V gene: TRBV2
J gene: TRBJ2-1
CDR3 length: 14
D gene: .
CDR3 protein: CASRPPGTHNEQFF
CDR3 DNA: TGTGCCAGCAGACCCCCCGGGACGCACAATGAGCAGTTCTTC

clone size: .
V gene: TRBV29-1
J gene: TRBJ2-3
CDR3 length: 12
D gene: .
CDR3 protein: CSVLSGTDTQYF
CDR3 DNA: TGCAGCGTTCTGAGTGGCACAGATACGCAGTATTTT

clone size: .
V gene: TRBV20-1
J gene: TRBJ2-2
CDR3 length: 14
D gene: TRBD2
CDR3 protein: CSARLAGGPGELFF
CDR3 DNA: TGCAGTGCCCGTCTAGCGGGGGGGCCGGGGGAGCTGTTTTTT

clone size: .
V gene: TRBV20-1
J gene: TRBJ2-5
CDR3 length: 14
D gene: .
CDR3 protein: CSARPQGTSETQYF
CDR3 DNA: TGCAGTGCTAGACCTCAGGGAACTTCGGAGACCCAGTACTTC

clone size: many
V gene: TRBV28
J gene: TRBJ2-1
CDR3 length: 13
D gene: .
CDR3 protein: CASSTPGPPVQFF
CDR3 DNA: TGTGCCAGCAGTACCCCGGGACCACCGGTGCAGTTCTTC

clone size: many
V gene: TRBV3-1
J gene: TRBJ1-5
CDR3 length: 13
D gene: .
CDR3 protein: CASSQVENQPQHF
CDR3 DNA: TGTGCCAGCAGCCAAGTGGAGAATCAGCCCCAGCATTTT

clone size: many
V gene: TRBV28
J gene: TRBJ2-5
CDR3 length: 13
D gene: .
CDR3 protein: CASSLGRAETQYF
CDR3 DNA: TGTGCCAGCAGTTTAGGTCGCGCGGAGACCCAGTACTTC

clone size: few
V gene: TRBV10-3
J gene: TRBJ2-2
CDR3 length: 14
D gene: .
CDR3 protein: CASRADRNTGELFF
CDR3 DNA: TGTGCCTCTAGGGCGGACAGGAACACCGGGGAGCTGTTTTTT

clone size: .
V gene: TRBV6-6
J gene: TRBJ2-5
CDR3 length: 11
D gene: .
CDR3 protein: CASRSEETQYF
CDR3 DNA: TGTGCCAGCAGGTCGGAGGAGACCCAGTACTTC

clone size: few
V gene: TRBV10-3
J gene: TRBJ1-5
CDR3 length: 13
D gene: .
CDR3 protein: CATAGNLNQPQHF
CDR3 DNA: TGTGCCACAGCCGGGAACCTCAATCAGCCCCAGCATTTT

clone size: few
V gene: TRBV20-1
J gene: TRBJ2-5
CDR3 length: 12
D gene: .
CDR3 protein: CSARAVGETQYF
CDR3 DNA: TGCAGTGCTAGAGCGGTTGGAGAGACCCAGTACTTC

clone size: many
V gene: TRBV29-1
J gene: TRBJ2-5
CDR3 length: 15
D gene: .
CDR3 protein: CSVGVGPVLQETQYF
CDR3 DNA: TGCAGCGTTGGAGTAGGGCCCGTCCTCCAAGAGACCCAGTACTTC

clone size: few
V gene: TRBV20-1
J gene: TRBJ2-3
CDR3 length: 15
D gene: TRBD2
CDR3 protein: CSATRLAGRSDTQYF
CDR3 DNA: TGCAGTGCTACCAGACTAGCGGGGAGGTCAGATACGCAGTATTTT

clone size: .
V gene: TRBV19
J gene: TRBJ2-4
CDR3 length: 13
D gene: .
CDR3 protein: CASSIAYGNIQYF
CDR3 DNA: TGTGCCAGTAGTATAGCCTACGGTAACATTCAGTACTTC

clone size: .
V gene: TRBV20-1
J gene: TRBJ2-3
CDR3 length: 15
D gene: .
CDR3 protein: CSARQTSASTDTQYF
CDR3 DNA: TGCAGTGCTAGACAAACTTCAGCTAGCACAGATACGCAGTATTTT